This TCR beta chain comes out of a study of shared clonotypes between healthy human individuals. Germline V lookup: CDR1 SNHLY, CDR2 FYNNEI. Trimming stripped 8 bases from V and 4 bases from J, with 20 bases between. The CDR3 consists of 15 residues. Every donor was a Caucasian adult from Nashville, Tennessee. Subsets obtained from CD4+ cells comprised CD45RA+ naive and CD45RA-negative memory cells. Replicate sorted-subset PCRs were loaded with roughly 190 ng DNA, 29,000 or so T cell genomes. Per the original data handling: ImmunoSEQ yielded junction-only sequences lacking quality scores, so filtering differed. Clones were sequenced by immunoSEQ multiplex PCR, and TCRdb holds only the in-frame ones, with some missing. The V and J calls and the clone size are those of that table, but D and trimming were determined from the DNA. The table records 2,100,000 or so clones, almost 96% of them present only once.

This clonotype originated in a man aged 18 to 29 in good health. Sequencing input: naive CD4+ T cells sorted from blood. The subset was: CD45RA+ positively selected. The V call is TRBV2, the J call TRBJ1-2, with D perhaps matching TRBD1 (5 bases). CDR3 amino acids: CASSLREGRSYGYTF. The DNA of the CDR3 is TGTGCCAGCTCCTTGAGGGAGGGGCGGAGCTATGGCTACACCTTC.